These T cell receptor beta chains were read from a single sample in a study of T cell responses to AZD1222 COVID-19 vaccine. The assay was immunoSEQ multiplex PCR, and TCRdb's table has in-frame clones only and misses some. The sample consists of over 60,000 clones, 85% to 90% of them appearing once. The sample was peripheral blood, taken 28 days after the second dose of the MenACWY control vaccine. The receptors were gathered from an adult who received the MenACWY meningococcal vaccine as a control. CDR3s include the opening cysteine and the closing phenylalanine or tryptophan. Fields, in order: D gene, clone size, J gene, V gene, CDR3 protein, CDR3 DNA. The D gene is left open where the match is weak. Size is omitted from some rows. Given values are once, few, many or a class for expanded clones.

>.|.|TRBJ1-5|TRBV5-4
CASSLLNQPQHF
TGTGCCAGCAGCTTGTTAAATCAGCCCCAGCATTTT
>.|.|TRBJ2-5|TRBV18
CASSPFMTGEETQYF
TGTGCCAGCTCACCATTCATGACAGGTGAAGAGACCCAGTACTTC
>.|.|TRBJ2-2|TRBV5-4
CASSSRPGELFF
TGTGCCAGCAGCTCGAGGCCCGGGGAGCTGTTTTTT
>TRBD2|once|TRBJ2-7|TRBV4-3
CASSQDASGGYEQYF
TGCGCCAGCAGCCAAGATGCTAGCGGGGGCTACGAGCAGTACTTC
>.|.|TRBJ1-2|TRBV5-4
CASRSLGGAGGYTF
TGTGCCAGCAGATCCCTGGGGGGCGCAGGCGGCTACACCTTC
>.|.|TRBJ2-1|TRBV5-1
CASSLGISYNEQFF
TGCGCCAGCAGCTTGGGTATATCTTACAATGAGCAGTTCTTC
>TRBD1|.|TRBJ1-5|TRBV28
CASSSWDRNQPQHF
TGTGCCAGCAGTTCCTGGGACAGGAATCAGCCCCAGCATTTT
>TRBD2|once|TRBJ2-1|TRBV3-1/TRBV3-2
CASSSGTSFYNEQFF
TGTGCCAGCAGTTCCGGGACTAGCTTTTACAATGAGCAGTTCTTC
>TRBD2|.|TRBJ2-2|TRBV2
CASRPELAGGSGELFF
TGTGCCAGCAGGCCCGAACTAGCGGGAGGATCCGGGGAGCTGTTTTTT
>.|.|TRBJ2-7|TRBV5-1
CASSLDGGFGEQYF
TGCGCCAGCAGCTTGGACGGTGGTTTTGGCGAGCAGTACTTC
>TRBD1|.|TRBJ1-5|TRBV6-5
CASSPTGEDQPQHF
TGTGCCAGCAGTCCCACAGGGGAAGATCAGCCCCAGCATTTT
>.|.|TRBJ2-4|TRBV28
CASSPGLVSKNIQYF
TGTGCCAGCAGTCCCGGTTTGGTCTCCAAAAACATTCAGTACTTC
>.|.|TRBJ1-4|TRBV10-3
CAINLAGYMYEKLFF
TGTGCCATCAATTTGGCAGGGTATATGTATGAAAAACTGTTTTTT
>.|.|TRBJ2-2|TRBV11-2
CASREPNTGELFF
TGTGCCAGCCGGGAGCCGAACACCGGGGAGCTGTTTTTT